The T cell receptor (beta chain) described here comes from a study of T cells after yellow fever vaccination. The CDR3 consists of 12 residues. The germline V gene encodes CDR1 DFQATT and CDR2 SNEGSKA (reference sequence). V was shortened by 6 bases and J by 2 bases, with 10 bases between the two germline ends. 5'RACE template switching added a universal primer site and UMIs to TCR cDNA. A single record per CDR3 protein comes from TCRdb applying MiXCR to the 5' RACE reads. In the table there are 300,000 to 400,000 distinct CDR3 sequences, approximately 8% of which are singletons. This clonotype was observed a handful of times.

This receptor was taken from a man younger than 30 who received the YFV17D yellow fever vaccine. Material: PBMCs, obtained about 49 days after the first yellow fever vaccination. This sequence joins TRBV20-1 and TRBJ2-5; D might be TRBD2 (6 bases). CDR3 sequence (DNA): TGCAGTGCCCGGGACTCTCAAGAGACCCAGTACTTC. Its translation: CSARDSQETQYF.